A selection of T cell receptor beta chains follows, all from one sample in a study of CD8 T cells in ankylosing spondylitis. TCRdb ran MiXCR on the 5' RACE reads and lists one entry per CDR3 protein. The sample holds 250,000 or so distinct CDR3 sequences, over 15% seen once. The specimen was blood, either unsorted or a sorted T cell fraction (not recorded which). The receptors stem from a male donor with ankylosing spondylitis or in good health (not recorded which). CDR3s include the opening cysteine and the closing phenylalanine or tryptophan. Each record gives: clone size, V gene, J gene, D gene, CDR3 protein, CDR3 DNA. The D gene is left open where the match is weak. Expanded clones get a size class; other rows say once, few or many, or leave the size out.

clone size: NA; V gene: TRBV4-2; J gene: TRBJ2-3; D gene: NA; CDR3 protein: CASSQDPGGTDTQYF; CDR3 DNA: TGTGCCAGCAGCCAAGATCCAGGGGGCACAGATACGCAGTATTTT
clone size: NA; V gene: TRBV10-3; J gene: TRBJ2-7; D gene: NA; CDR3 protein: CAISEPGTSTYEQYF; CDR3 DNA: TGTGCCATCAGCGAACCCGGGACAAGCACCTACGAGCAGTACTTC
clone size: few; V gene: TRBV4-1; J gene: TRBJ2-1; D gene: NA; CDR3 protein: CASSQDLLELVHEQFF; CDR3 DNA: TGCGCCAGCAGCCAAGATCTGCTAGAACTGGTCCATGAGCAGTTCTTC
clone size: NA; V gene: TRBV5-1; J gene: TRBJ1-2; D gene: NA; CDR3 protein: CASTWGNDYGYTF; CDR3 DNA: TGCGCCAGCACTTGGGGAAATGACTATGGCTACACCTTC
clone size: NA; V gene: TRBV29-1; J gene: TRBJ1-1; D gene: TRBD1; CDR3 protein: CSVEDRQGRNTEAFF; CDR3 DNA: TGCAGCGTTGAAGATCGACAGGGACGGAACACTGAAGCTTTCTTT
clone size: few; V gene: TRBV7-9; J gene: TRBJ2-2; D gene: TRBD2; CDR3 protein: CASSLVAGGRTGELFF; CDR3 DNA: TGTGCCAGCAGCTTAGTGGCGGGAGGAAGAACCGGGGAGCTGTTTTTT
clone size: NA; V gene: TRBV6-4; J gene: TRBJ2-1; D gene: NA; CDR3 protein: CASSDHTPGPRGANEQFF; CDR3 DNA: TGTGCCAGCAGTGACCATACACCGGGCCCCAGAGGGGCCAATGAGCAGTTCTTC
clone size: NA; V gene: TRBV6-2/TRBV6-3; J gene: TRBJ2-7; D gene: TRBD1; CDR3 protein: CASSTLDRVSYEQYF; CDR3 DNA: TGTGCCAGCAGTACCCTGGACAGGGTATCCTACGAGCAGTACTTC
clone size: NA; V gene: TRBV27; J gene: TRBJ2-2; D gene: NA; CDR3 protein: CASSYQVPGELFF; CDR3 DNA: TGTGCCAGCAGTTACCAAGTCCCCGGGGAGCTGTTTTTT
clone size: few; V gene: TRBV20-1; J gene: TRBJ2-7; D gene: NA; CDR3 protein: CSASNQGTAGEQYF; CDR3 DNA: TGCAGTGCTAGCAACCAGGGGACCGCGGGAGAGCAGTACTTC
clone size: NA; V gene: TRBV7-3; J gene: TRBJ2-3; D gene: TRBD2; CDR3 protein: CASSPVAGATDTQYF; CDR3 DNA: TGTGCCAGTTCTCCGGTAGCGGGAGCAACAGATACGCAGTATTTT
clone size: few; V gene: TRBV12-3/TRBV12-4; J gene: TRBJ1-1; D gene: NA; CDR3 protein: CASLLGGLRCF; CDR3 DNA: TGTGCCAGCCTCCTCGGGGGGCTTCGGTGCTTT
clone size: NA; V gene: TRBV7-6; J gene: TRBJ2-1; D gene: TRBD2; CDR3 protein: CASSPMGGVEQFF; CDR3 DNA: TGTGCCAGCAGCCCTATGGGAGGGGTTGAGCAGTTCTTC
clone size: few; V gene: TRBV5-1; J gene: TRBJ2-5; D gene: TRBD2; CDR3 protein: CASSISGRASETQYF; CDR3 DNA: TGCGCCAGCAGCATTAGCGGGAGGGCCTCAGAGACCCAGTACTTC
clone size: NA; V gene: TRBV5-1; J gene: TRBJ2-7; D gene: TRBD2; CDR3 protein: CASSFGTNYEQYF; CDR3 DNA: TGCGCCAGCAGCTTTGGGACTAACTACGAGCAGTACTTC
clone size: few; V gene: TRBV12-3/TRBV12-4; J gene: TRBJ2-5; D gene: TRBD2; CDR3 protein: CASIRAAGGDQETQYF; CDR3 DNA: TGTGCCAGCATCCGAGCGGCGGGAGGGGACCAAGAGACCCAGTACTTC
clone size: NA; V gene: TRBV28; J gene: TRBJ2-3; D gene: NA; CDR3 protein: CASSFPGSTDTQYF; CDR3 DNA: TGTGCCAGCAGTTTCCCCGGAAGCACAGATACGCAGTATTTT
clone size: NA; V gene: TRBV4-3; J gene: TRBJ2-5; D gene: NA; CDR3 protein: CASSQDRAGSGETQYF; CDR3 DNA: TGCGCCAGCAGCCAAGATAGGGCAGGGTCGGGAGAGACCCAGTACTTC
clone size: few; V gene: TRBV25-1; J gene: TRBJ2-2; D gene: NA; CDR3 protein: CASSALADNTGELFF; CDR3 DNA: TGTGCCAGCAGTGCCCTAGCCGATAACACCGGGGAGCTGTTTTTT
clone size: NA; V gene: TRBV6-5; J gene: TRBJ2-7; D gene: TRBD2; CDR3 protein: CASSSGGESYEQYF; CDR3 DNA: TGTGCCAGCAGTTCTGGGGGGGAGTCCTACGAGCAGTACTTC
clone size: NA; V gene: TRBV6-5; J gene: TRBJ2-1; D gene: NA; CDR3 protein: CASSKGGGEQFF; CDR3 DNA: TGTGCCAGCAGTAAGGGGGGCGGGGAGCAGTTCTTC
clone size: few; V gene: TRBV9; J gene: TRBJ1-6; D gene: NA; CDR3 protein: CASSDDGMISNSPLHF; CDR3 DNA: TGTGCCAGCAGCGACGACGGGATGATATCTAATTCACCCCTCCACTTT
clone size: few; V gene: TRBV11-2; J gene: TRBJ2-5; D gene: NA; CDR3 protein: CASSLEVEKETQYF; CDR3 DNA: TGTGCCAGCAGCTTAGAGGTGGAGAAAGAGACCCAGTACTTC
clone size: NA; V gene: TRBV5-7; J gene: TRBJ2-1; D gene: TRBD1; CDR3 protein: CASPRPGGYNEQFF; CDR3 DNA: TGTGCCAGTCCTAGGCCAGGGGGCTACAATGAGCAGTTCTTC
clone size: many; V gene: TRBV4-3; J gene: TRBJ2-7; D gene: NA; CDR3 protein: CASSQGTSSYEQYF; CDR3 DNA: TGCGCCAGCAGCCAAGGTACCAGTTCCTACGAGCAGTACTTC
clone size: NA; V gene: TRBV6-5; J gene: TRBJ2-7; D gene: TRBD1; CDR3 protein: CAGSYGTGIYEQYF; CDR3 DNA: TGTGCCGGCAGTTACGGGACAGGGATATACGAGCAGTACTTC
clone size: many; V gene: TRBV20-1; J gene: TRBJ2-1; D gene: TRBD2; CDR3 protein: CSASLARTYNEQFF; CDR3 DNA: TGCAGTGCGTCACTAGCGAGAACCTACAATGAGCAGTTCTTC
clone size: few; V gene: TRBV16; J gene: TRBJ2-7; D gene: NA; CDR3 protein: CASSQDNSYEQYF; CDR3 DNA: TGTGCCAGCAGCCAAGACAACTCCTACGAGCAGTACTTC